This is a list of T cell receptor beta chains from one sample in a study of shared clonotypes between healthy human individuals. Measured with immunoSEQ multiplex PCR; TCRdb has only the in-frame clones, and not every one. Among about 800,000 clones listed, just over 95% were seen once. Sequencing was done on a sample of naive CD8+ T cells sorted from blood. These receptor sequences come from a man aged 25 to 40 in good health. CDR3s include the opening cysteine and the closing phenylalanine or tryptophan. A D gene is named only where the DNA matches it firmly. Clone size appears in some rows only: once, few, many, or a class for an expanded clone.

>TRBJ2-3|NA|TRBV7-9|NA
CASSQDADTQYF
TGTGCCAGCAGCCAAGATGCAGATACGCAGTATTTT
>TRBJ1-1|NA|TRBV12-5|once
CASAPPKAFF
TGTGCTAGTGCCCCCCCAAAAGCTTTCTTT
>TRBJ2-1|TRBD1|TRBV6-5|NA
CASSIPGQGRDEQFF
TGTGCCAGCAGTATTCCGGGACAGGGTCGCGATGAGCAGTTCTTC
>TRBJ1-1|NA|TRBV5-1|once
CASSLGRNTEAFF
TGCGCCAGCAGCTTGGGAAGGAACACTGAAGCTTTCTTT
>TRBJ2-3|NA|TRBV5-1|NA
CASSLFRHNSDTQYF
TGCGCCAGCAGCTTGTTCCGACACAACTCAGATACGCAGTATTTT
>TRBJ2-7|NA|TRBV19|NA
CASSMQPGNYEQYF
TGTGCCAGTAGTATGCAACCCGGTAACTACGAGCAGTACTTC
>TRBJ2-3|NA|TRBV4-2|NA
CASSQDVDTQYF
TGTGCCAGCAGCCAAGATGTCGATACGCAGTATTTT
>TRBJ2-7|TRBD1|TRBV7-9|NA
CASSLAGTGLVFSYEQYF
TGTGCCAGCAGCTTAGCTGGGACAGGCCTAGTATTCTCCTACGAGCAGTACTTC
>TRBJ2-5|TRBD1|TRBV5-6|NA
CASSLRGWRPGTVQETQYF
TGTGCCAGCAGCTTGAGGGGGTGGCGACCCGGGACAGTCCAAGAGACCCAGTACTTC
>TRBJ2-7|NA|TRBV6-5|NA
CASSYFGGVPSYEQYF
TGTGCCAGCAGTTACTTCGGCGGGGTTCCCTCCTACGAGCAGTACTTC
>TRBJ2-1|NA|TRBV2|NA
CASSVYSSEQFF
TGTGCCAGCAGTGTTTACTCGTCGGAGCAGTTCTTC
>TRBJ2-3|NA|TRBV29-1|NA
CSAEGADTQYF
TGCAGCGCCGAAGGGGCAGATACGCAGTATTTT
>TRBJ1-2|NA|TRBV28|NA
CASSFRLGGYTF
TGTGCCAGCAGTTTTAGGCTGGGTGGCTACACCTTC
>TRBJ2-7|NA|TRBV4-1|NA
CASSEEGPGNEQYF
TGCGCCAGCAGCGAAGAGGGACCCGGAAACGAGCAGTACTTC
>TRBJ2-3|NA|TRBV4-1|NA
CASSHPPVGEMDTQYF
TGCGCCAGCAGCCACCCTCCGGTGGGAGAGATGGATACGCAGTATTTT
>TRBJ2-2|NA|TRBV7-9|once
CASSLFSGELFF
TGTGCCAGCAGCTTATTCTCCGGGGAGCTGTTTTTT
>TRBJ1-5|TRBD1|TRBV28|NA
CASSPAGDRGNQPQHF
TGTGCCAGCAGTCCCGCAGGGGACAGGGGCAATCAGCCCCAGCATTTT
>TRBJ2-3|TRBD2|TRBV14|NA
CASSPLAGTAYTDTQYF
TGTGCCAGCAGCCCCCTAGCGGGCACGGCCTACACAGATACGCAGTATTTT
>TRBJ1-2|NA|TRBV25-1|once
CASSEGDYGYTF
TGTGCCAGCAGTGAAGGAGACTATGGCTACACCTTC
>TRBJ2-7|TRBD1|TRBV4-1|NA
CASSQGTGSSYEQYF
TGCGCCAGCAGCCAAGGGACAGGGAGCTCCTACGAGCAGTACTTC
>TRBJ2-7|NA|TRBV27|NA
CASSPAGAVSEQYF
TGTGCCAGCAGTCCCGCGGGGGCCGTCTCCGAGCAGTACTTC
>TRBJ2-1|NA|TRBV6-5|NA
CASSYRGKVDEQFF
TGTGCCAGCAGTTACAGGGGGAAGGTAGATGAGCAGTTCTTC
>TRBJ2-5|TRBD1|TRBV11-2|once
CASSFTRGQGFETQYF
TGTGCCAGCAGCTTCACTAGGGGACAGGGTTTTGAGACCCAGTACTTC
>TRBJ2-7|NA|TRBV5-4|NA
CASSLQGEQYF
TGTGCCAGCAGCTTACAGGGAGAGCAGTACTTC
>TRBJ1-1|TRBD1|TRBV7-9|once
CASSFPGQGSEAFF
TGTGCCAGCAGCTTCCCGGGACAGGGGTCTGAAGCTTTCTTT
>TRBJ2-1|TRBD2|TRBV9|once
CASSASSGGPYNEQFF
TGTGCCAGCAGCGCCTCTAGCGGGGGGCCCTACAATGAGCAGTTCTTC
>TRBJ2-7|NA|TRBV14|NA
CASSQVGLRDYEQYF
TGTGCCAGCAGCCAAGTGGGCCTCAGGGACTACGAGCAGTACTTC
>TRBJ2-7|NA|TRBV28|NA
CASCKQETGYEQYF
TGTGCCAGCTGCAAACAGGAAACTGGCTACGAGCAGTACTTC
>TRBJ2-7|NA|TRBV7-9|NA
CASAVGSYEQYF
TGTGCCAGCGCCGTTGGCTCCTACGAGCAGTACTTC
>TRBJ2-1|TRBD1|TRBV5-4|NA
CASNTDRAFNEQFF
TGTGCCAGCAACACCGACAGGGCCTTTAATGAGCAGTTCTTC
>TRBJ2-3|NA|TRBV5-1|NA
CASKEGRVNTDTQYF
TGCGCCAGCAAAGAGGGCCGAGTCAACACAGATACGCAGTATTTT
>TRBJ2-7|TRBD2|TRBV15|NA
CATATSGSYEQYF
TGTGCCACCGCGACTAGCGGCTCCTACGAGCAGTACTTC
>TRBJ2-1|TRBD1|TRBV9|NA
CASSAWDRENLYNEQFF
TGTGCCAGCAGCGCGTGGGACAGGGAAAACCTATACAATGAGCAGTTCTTC
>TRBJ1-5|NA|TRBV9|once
CATLGGFNQPQHF
TGTGCCACCTTGGGGGGATTCAATCAGCCCCAGCATTTT
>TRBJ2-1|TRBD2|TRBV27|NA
CASSLLSSGRFGSYNEQFF
TGTGCCAGCAGTTTACTGTCTAGCGGGAGATTTGGCTCCTACAATGAGCAGTTCTTC
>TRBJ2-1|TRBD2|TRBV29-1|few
CSARAGGAYNEQFF
TGCAGCGCGAGAGCGGGAGGGGCTTACAATGAGCAGTTCTTC